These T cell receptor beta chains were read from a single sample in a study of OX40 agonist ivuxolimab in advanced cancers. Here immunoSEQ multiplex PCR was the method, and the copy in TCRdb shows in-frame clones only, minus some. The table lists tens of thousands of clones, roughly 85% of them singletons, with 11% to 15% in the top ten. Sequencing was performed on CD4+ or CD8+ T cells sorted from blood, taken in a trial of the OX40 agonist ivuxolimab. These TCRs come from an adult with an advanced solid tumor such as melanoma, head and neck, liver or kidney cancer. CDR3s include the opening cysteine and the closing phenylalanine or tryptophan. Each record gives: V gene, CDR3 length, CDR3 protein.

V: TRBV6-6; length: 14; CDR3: CASSQGQGAYEQYF
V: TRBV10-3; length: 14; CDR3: CAISSGTSLDEQYF
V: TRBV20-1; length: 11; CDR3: CSARNDRGLYF
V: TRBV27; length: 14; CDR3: CASSPGTVNQPQHF
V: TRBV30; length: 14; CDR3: CAWSVGAGANVLTF
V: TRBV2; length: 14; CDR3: CASSEEQVSTEAFF
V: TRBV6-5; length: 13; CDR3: CASSVQGSYEQYF
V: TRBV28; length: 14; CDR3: CASKLRGRWTEAFF
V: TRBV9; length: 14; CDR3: CASSATGGIGEQYF
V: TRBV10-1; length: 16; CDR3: CASSEQGGGGIDEQFF
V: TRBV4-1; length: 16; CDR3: CASSQEGGRANTEAFF
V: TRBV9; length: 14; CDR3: CASSVGQGAYEQYF
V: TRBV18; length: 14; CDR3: CASSPGLAEMPQYF
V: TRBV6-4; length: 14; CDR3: CASSDRDTYYEQYF
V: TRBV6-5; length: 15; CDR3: CASSYRGQGVYEQYF
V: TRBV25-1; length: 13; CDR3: CASSVTGNSPLHF
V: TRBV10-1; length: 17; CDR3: CASSGAPAPRAYNEQFF
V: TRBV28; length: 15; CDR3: CASSFFGQGANTQYF
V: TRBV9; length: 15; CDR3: CASSVGRGPGNEQFF
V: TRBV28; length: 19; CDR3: CASSPGGLAGGTSTDTQYF
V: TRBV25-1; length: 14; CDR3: CASSAARTNTEAFF
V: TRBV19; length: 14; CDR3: CASSDTGDNSPLHF
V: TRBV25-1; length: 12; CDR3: CASSGSEETQYF
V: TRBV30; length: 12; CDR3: CAWTKPADTQYF
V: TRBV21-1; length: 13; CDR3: CARGAASYNEQFF
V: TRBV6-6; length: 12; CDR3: CASTNLRVPLHF
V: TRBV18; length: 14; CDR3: CASSPGFTNEKLFF
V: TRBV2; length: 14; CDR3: CASRRDSNTGELFF
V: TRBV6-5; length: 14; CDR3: CASSSLGGADTQYF
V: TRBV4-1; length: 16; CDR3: CASSQLIGGNRYEQYF
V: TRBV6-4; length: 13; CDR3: CASSTDSNQPQHF
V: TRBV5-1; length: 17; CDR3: CASSWGLEAGGGHEQFF
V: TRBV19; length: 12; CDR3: CASGTVDQPQHF
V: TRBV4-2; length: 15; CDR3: CASSQPGLRDEKLFF
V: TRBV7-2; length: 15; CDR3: CASSPRGGRGDEQYF
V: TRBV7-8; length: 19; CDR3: CASTIGPRGRAGGTNTQYF
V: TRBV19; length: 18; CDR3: CASSIYPGRTPAQETQYF
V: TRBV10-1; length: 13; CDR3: CASSEGMRGTQYF
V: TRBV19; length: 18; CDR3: CASSIRTERRASSYEQYF